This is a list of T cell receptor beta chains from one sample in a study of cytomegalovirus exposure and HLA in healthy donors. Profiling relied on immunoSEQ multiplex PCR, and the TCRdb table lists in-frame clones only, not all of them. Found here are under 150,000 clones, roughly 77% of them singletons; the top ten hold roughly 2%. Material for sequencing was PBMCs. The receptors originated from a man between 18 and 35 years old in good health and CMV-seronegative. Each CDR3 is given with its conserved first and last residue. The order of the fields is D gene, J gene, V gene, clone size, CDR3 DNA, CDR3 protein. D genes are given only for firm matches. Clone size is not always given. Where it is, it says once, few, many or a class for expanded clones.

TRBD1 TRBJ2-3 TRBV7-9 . TGTGCCAGCAGTTACAGGGGTACAGATACGCAGTATTTT CASSYRGTDTQYF
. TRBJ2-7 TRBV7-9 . TGTGCCAGCAGCTTATCGGGGTTGAGGTACGAGCAGTACTTC CASSLSGLRYEQYF
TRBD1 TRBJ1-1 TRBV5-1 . TGCGCCAGCAGCTGGACAGGCACAGGGGTAGTAGACACTGAAGCTTTCTTT CASSWTGTGVVDTEAFF
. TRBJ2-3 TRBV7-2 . TGTGCCAGCAGCTTAGGAGGGAGCCCCTCCCGGGGTACGCAGTATTTT CASSLGGSPSRGTQYF
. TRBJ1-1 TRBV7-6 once TGTGCCAGCAGCTTAGTCGCCCTGGACAGCCTTGGGTCTGAAGCTTTCTTT CASSLVALDSLGSEAFF
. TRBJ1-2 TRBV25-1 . TGTGCCAGCAGTGAATCGGGAGGGTGGGGCTACACCTTC CASSESGGWGYTF
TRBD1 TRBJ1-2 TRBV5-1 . TGCGCCAGCAGGACAGGGTTAGCTAACTATGGCTACACCTTC CASRTGLANYGYTF
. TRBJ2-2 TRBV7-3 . TGTGCCAGCAGCTTACGGAGCGGAAGCACCGGGGAGCTGTTTTTT CASSLRSGSTGELFF
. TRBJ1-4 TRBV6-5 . TGTGCCAGCAGCTCAGGGCGATTCGGGGAAAAACTGTTTTTT CASSSGRFGEKLFF
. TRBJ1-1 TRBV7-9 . TGTGCCAGCAGCCCGTACAGGGTTATACAGGAGAACACTGAAGCTTTCTTT CASSPYRVIQENTEAFF
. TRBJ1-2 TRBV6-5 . TGTGCCAGCAGTTACTCAGCCGCCTCTAATGGCTACACCTTC CASSYSAASNGYTF
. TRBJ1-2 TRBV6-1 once TGTGCCAGCACCAATCACTACGGAGACTATGGCTACACCTTC CASTNHYGDYGYTF
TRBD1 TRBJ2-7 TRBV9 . TGTGCCAGCAGCGCGAGACAGGGGCAAGGCTACGAGCAGTACTTC CASSARQGQGYEQYF
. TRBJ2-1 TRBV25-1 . TGTGCCAGCAGTGTTCCTTCACGGGGATACAATGAGCAGTTCTTC CASSVPSRGYNEQFF
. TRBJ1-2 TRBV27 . TGTGCCAGCAGACAGGCCGGGGGCTACACCTTC CASRQAGGYTF
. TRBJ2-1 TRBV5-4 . TGTGCCAGCAGCTTCGGATCTATCAATTCCTTGGAGGAGCAGTTCTTC CASSFGSINSLEEQFF
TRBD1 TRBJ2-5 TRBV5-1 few TGCGCCAGCAGCTTGACAGGGGCAAGCCAAGAGACCCAGTACTTC CASSLTGASQETQYF
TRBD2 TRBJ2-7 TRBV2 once TGTGCCAGCAGTTTGACTAGCGGGGGGACCTACGAGCAGTACTTC CASSLTSGGTYEQYF
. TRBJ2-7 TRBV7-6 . TGTGCCAGCAGTCAAACGGGTAGAAGGGGCAACTACGAGCAGTACTTC CASSQTGRRGNYEQYF
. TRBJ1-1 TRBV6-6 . TGTGCCAGCAGTTACTCGCCCTCGGGTACTGAAGCTTTCTTT CASSYSPSGTEAFF
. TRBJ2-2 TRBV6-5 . TGTGCCAGCAGTCCTACAGGGAACCGGGAGCTGTTTTTT CASSPTGNRELFF
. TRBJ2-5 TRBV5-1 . TGCGCCAGCAGTCACGGCCCCGGAGTCCAGACCCAGTACTTC CASSHGPGVQTQYF
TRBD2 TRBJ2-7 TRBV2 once TGTGCCAGCAGTGAAGCGGGACTAGCGGGGGTTACCTACGAGCAGTACTTC CASSEAGLAGVTYEQYF
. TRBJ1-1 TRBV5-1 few TGCGCCAGCAGCTTAAATCAGGCCCGACGGAACACTGAAGCTTTCTTT CASSLNQARRNTEAFF
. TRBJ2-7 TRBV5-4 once TGTGCCAGCAGCTTGGGAGGAACGAGCTCCTACGAGCAGTACTTC CASSLGGTSSYEQYF
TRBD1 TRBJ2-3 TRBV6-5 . TGTGCCAGCAGTTACAGGACAGGGCAAACAGATACGCAGTATTTT CASSYRTGQTDTQYF
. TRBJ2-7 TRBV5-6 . TGTGCCAGCAGCCTAACCTCGTACGAGCAGTACTTC CASSLTSYEQYF
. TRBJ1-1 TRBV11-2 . TGTGCCAGCAGCTCGCCACGGGGAGGTGACACTGAAGCTTTCTTT CASSSPRGGDTEAFF
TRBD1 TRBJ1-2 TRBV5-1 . TGCGCCAGCGCGGGACAGACTAACTATGGCTACACCTTC CASAGQTNYGYTF
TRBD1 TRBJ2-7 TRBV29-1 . TGCAGCGTTGAAGGGACAGGGGAACCCGAGCAGTACTTC CSVEGTGEPEQYF
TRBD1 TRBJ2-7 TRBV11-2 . TGTGCCAGCAGCTTAGTTCAGGGGGCCTACGAGCAGTACTTC CASSLVQGAYEQYF
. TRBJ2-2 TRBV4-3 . TGCGCCAGCAGAAGATTAGGGGTCGGGGAGCTGTTTTTT CASRRLGVGELFF
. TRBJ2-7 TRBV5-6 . TGTGCCAGCAGCTTGGTAGGGGCCTCTAGTGAGCAGTACTTC CASSLVGASSEQYF
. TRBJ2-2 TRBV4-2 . TGTGCCAGCGAACAGGGTAACACCGGGGAGCTGTTTTTT CASEQGNTGELFF
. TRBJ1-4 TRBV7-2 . TGTGCCAGCAGCACGGGGTTGGCGTCAACTAATGAAAAACTGTTTTTT CASSTGLASTNEKLFF
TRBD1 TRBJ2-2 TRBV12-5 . TGTGCTAGTGGTTTGACCGACAGGGATACCGGGGAGCTGTTTTTT CASGLTDRDTGELFF
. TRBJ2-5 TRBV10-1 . TGCGCCAGCAGTGAGTCCTTAGGAGGGAGAGAGACCCAGTACTTC CASSESLGGRETQYF
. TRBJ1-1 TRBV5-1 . TGCGCCAGCAGGGAAGGCAGGGACACTGAAGCTTTCTTT CASREGRDTEAFF
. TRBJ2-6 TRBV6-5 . TGTGCCAGCAGCCGTAGTGGGGCCAACGTCCTGACTTTC CASSRSGANVLTF
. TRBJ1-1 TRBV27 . TGTGCCAGCAGTTTCCCCCAGGGTGAAGCTTTCTTT CASSFPQGEAFF
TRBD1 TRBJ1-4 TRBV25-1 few TGTGCCAGCAGTGAAGGCCGGGCAGGGGGTCATGAAAAACTGTTTTTT CASSEGRAGGHEKLFF
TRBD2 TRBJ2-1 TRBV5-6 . TGTGCCAGCAGGCCCGGAGGTAGCGGGGGGGTGAGAAATGAGCAGTTCTTC CASRPGGSGGVRNEQFF
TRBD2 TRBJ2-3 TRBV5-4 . TGTGCCAGCAGTTACAATACCGGGGGGGCTAAAGATACGCAGTATTTT CASSYNTGGAKDTQYF
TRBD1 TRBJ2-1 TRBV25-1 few TGTGCCAGCAGTGAATCCGGGACAGGGGCCCGGGAGCAGTTCTTC CASSESGTGAREQFF
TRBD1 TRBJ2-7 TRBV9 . TGTGCCAGCAGCGAAAAGGCGGACAGGCACTACGAGCAGTACTTC CASSEKADRHYEQYF
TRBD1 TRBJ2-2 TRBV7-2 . TGTGCCAGCAGCTTAAAATGGACAGGGGGGACCGGGGAGCTGTTTTTT CASSLKWTGGTGELFF
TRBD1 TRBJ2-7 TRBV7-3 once TGTGCCAGCAGCACAGACAGGGGCTACGAGCAGTACTTC CASSTDRGYEQYF
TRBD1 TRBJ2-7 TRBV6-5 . TGTGCCAGCAGTAGGACCGGGACAGGGTATTCCGAGCAGTACTTC CASSRTGTGYSEQYF
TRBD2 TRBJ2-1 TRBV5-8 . TGTGCCAGCAGCTTGGGGACTAGCGGGGGTGCCTACAATGAGCAGTTCTTC CASSLGTSGGAYNEQFF